The following is a T cell receptor beta chain sequence with its context. TCRdb reprocessed the 5' RACE reads with MiXCR, giving one entry per CDR3 protein. The sample records more than 200,000 distinct CDR3 sequences, roughly a tenth being singletons. The source of the sample is a study of identical twins. Sequencing was done on a sample of memory (CD45RO+) T cells sorted from blood. This TCR came from a woman aged 18 to 35 in good health.

Here the CDR3 reads CASSKGQGALIRETQYF. CDR3 sequence (DNA): TGCGCCAGCAGCAAAGGACAGGGGGCCCTAATTAGGGAGACCCAGTACTTC. The V and J genes are TRBV5-1 and TRBJ2-5; 11 bases fit TRBD1. The CDR3 loop spans 17 amino acids. The V gene's germline CDR1 is SGHRS and CDR2 YFSETQ. Trimming removed 4 bases from V and 5 bases from J; junction bases left unmatched: 13.